This T cell receptor beta chain was recorded in a study of beta chain features in type 1 diabetes. Sorting based on CD45RO/CCR7/CD25/CD127/CD95/CD27 separated CD4+ naive, central memory, regulatory and stem cell-like memory cells. The study reverse transcribed the entire isolated RNA, so it sequenced expressed TCRB transcripts. Assay used: immunoSEQ multiplex PCR; TCRdb lists only in-frame clones, some missing. The profile shows about 230,000 clones, roughly 9.6% of them singletons. The CDR3 loop spans 14 amino acids. Germline CDR1 reads SGHTA; CDR2 reads FQGTGA. Trimming removed 6 bases from V and 0 bases from J, with 8 bases in between. In its sample, this clone was seen a few times.

This TCR was sampled from a woman younger than 35 in good health. The chain has TRBV7-3 and TRBJ2-2, with D uncertain. Sequencing used naive CD4+ T cells from blood. CDR3 nucleotide sequence: TGTGCCAGCAGTCAGTTCGCGAACACCGGGGAGCTGTTTTTT. Its protein product is CASSQFANTGELFF.